Listed below are T cell receptor beta chains from one sample, sequenced in a study of OX40 agonist ivuxolimab in advanced cancers. Clones were read by immunoSEQ multiplex PCR, and TCRdb kept only the in-frame ones, dropping some. Seen here are about 22,000 clones, about 80% observed once, and the top ten hold roughly 36%. The specimen comprised CD4+ or CD8+ T cells sorted from blood, sampled in a trial of the OX40 agonist ivuxolimab. These receptors were taken from an adult with an advanced solid tumor such as melanoma, head and neck, liver or kidney cancer. The CDR3 runs from the conserved cysteine through the conserved F or W. D genes are given only for firm matches. Clone size appears in some rows only: once, few, many, or a class for an expanded clone.

D gene,clone size,V gene,CDR3 length,J gene,CDR3 protein
-,-,TRBV25-1,12,TRBJ2-2,CASSGRERELFF
-,once,TRBV4-1,13,TRBJ1-2,CASSQEPGYGYTF
TRBD2,-,TRBV28,16,TRBJ2-7,CASSPHSPSGIYEQYF
TRBD2,few,TRBV7-8,15,TRBJ2-7,CASSPPAGGPLEQYF
TRBD2,-,TRBV7-9,15,TRBJ2-3,CASSRLAGGIDTQYF
-,-,TRBV15,14,TRBJ2-1,CATSRGRPGNEQFF
-,once,TRBV4-1,17,TRBJ2-7,CASSQGWTAESSYEQYF
TRBD2,-,TRBV14,17,TRBJ2-1,CASSHIGVAGDPNEQFF
TRBD1,few,TRBV7-8,16,TRBJ1-6,CASSFIGGTGDSPLHF
-,-,TRBV29-1,10,TRBJ1-1,CSAWHTEAFF
-,-,TRBV28,14,TRBJ1-4,CASSLLVTNEKLFF
TRBD2,-,TRBV2,15,TRBJ2-7,CASSEWASGSYEQYF
TRBD1,-,TRBV4-1,16,TRBJ2-7,CASSQVLTGQGYEQYF
-,-,TRBV6-5,13,TRBJ2-5,CASSYGQGETQYF
-,-,TRBV15,13,TRBJ1-1,CATSRTQGTEAFF
-,-,TRBV5-1,16,TRBJ2-7,CASSVGAGTATYEQYF
-,once,TRBV15,16,TRBJ1-4,CATFKGFGATNEKLFF
TRBD1,-,TRBV30,14,TRBJ2-7,CAWRDRGSSYEQYF
-,-,TRBV6-5,13,TRBJ2-1,CASSFHRDNEQFF
TRBD2,-,TRBV4-1,16,TRBJ2-7,CASSYTGTSGSYEQYF
TRBD1,-,TRBV19,16,TRBJ1-4,CASSIYGQGSHEKLFF
-,-,TRBV7-3,10,TRBJ2-5,CASSLGTQYF
-,few,TRBV5-1,13,TRBJ2-3,CASSPFSTDTQYF
-,medium-sized,TRBV6-4,13,TRBJ1-1,CASSPAPNTEAFF
TRBD1,-,TRBV6-1,16,TRBJ2-7,CASSEGSGTGSYEQYF
-,few,TRBV28,14,TRBJ2-7,CASSLGWGPYEQYF